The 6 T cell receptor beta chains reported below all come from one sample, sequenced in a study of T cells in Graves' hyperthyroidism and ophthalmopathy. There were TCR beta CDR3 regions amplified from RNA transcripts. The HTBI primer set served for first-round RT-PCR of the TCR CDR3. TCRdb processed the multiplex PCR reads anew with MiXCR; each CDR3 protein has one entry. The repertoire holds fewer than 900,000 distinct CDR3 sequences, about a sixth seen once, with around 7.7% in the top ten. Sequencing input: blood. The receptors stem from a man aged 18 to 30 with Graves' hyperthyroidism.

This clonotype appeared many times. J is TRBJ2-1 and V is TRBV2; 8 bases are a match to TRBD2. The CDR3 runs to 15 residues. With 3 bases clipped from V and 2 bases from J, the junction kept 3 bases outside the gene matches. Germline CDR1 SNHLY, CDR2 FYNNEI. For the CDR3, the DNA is TGTGCCAGCAGTGATGGAGCGGGAGCCTACAATGAGCAGTTCTTC. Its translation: CASSDGAGAYNEQFF.

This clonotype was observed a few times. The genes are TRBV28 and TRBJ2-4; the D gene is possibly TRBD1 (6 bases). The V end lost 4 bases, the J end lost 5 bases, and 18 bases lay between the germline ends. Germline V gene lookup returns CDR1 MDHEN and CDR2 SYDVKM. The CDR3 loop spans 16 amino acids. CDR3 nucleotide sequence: TGTGCCAGCAGTTATCAACCGGGACAATCGGAAAACATTCAGTACTTC. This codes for CASSYQPGQSENIQYF. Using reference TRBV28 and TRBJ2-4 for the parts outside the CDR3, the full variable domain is DVKVTQSSRYLVKRTGEKVFLECVQDMDHENMFWYRQDPGLGLRLIYFSYDVKMKEKGDIPEGYSVSREKKERFSLILESASTNQTSMYLCASSYQPGQSENIQYFGAGTRLSVL.

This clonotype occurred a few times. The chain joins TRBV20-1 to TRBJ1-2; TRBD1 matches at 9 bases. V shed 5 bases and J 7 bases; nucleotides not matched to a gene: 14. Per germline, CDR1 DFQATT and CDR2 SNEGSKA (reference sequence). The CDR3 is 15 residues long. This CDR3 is CSAAEPGQGSGGYTF. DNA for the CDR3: TGCAGTGCTGCAGAGCCGGGACAGGGATCCGGTGGCTACACCTTC.

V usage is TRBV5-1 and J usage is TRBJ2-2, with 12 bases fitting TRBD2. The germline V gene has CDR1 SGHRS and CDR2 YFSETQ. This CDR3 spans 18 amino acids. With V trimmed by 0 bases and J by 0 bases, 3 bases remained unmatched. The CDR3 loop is CASSLGLAGGTNTGELFF. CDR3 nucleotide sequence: TGCGCCAGCAGCTTGGGCCTAGCGGGGGGGACGAACACCGGGGAGCTGTTTTTT.

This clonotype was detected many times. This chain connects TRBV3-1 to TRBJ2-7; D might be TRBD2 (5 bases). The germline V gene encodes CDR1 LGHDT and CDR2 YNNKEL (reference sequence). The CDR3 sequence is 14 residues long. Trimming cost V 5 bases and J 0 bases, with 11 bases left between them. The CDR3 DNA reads TGTGCCAGCAGCTCCCGGGGAGTCTCCTACGAGCAGTACTTC. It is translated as CASSSRGVSYEQYF.

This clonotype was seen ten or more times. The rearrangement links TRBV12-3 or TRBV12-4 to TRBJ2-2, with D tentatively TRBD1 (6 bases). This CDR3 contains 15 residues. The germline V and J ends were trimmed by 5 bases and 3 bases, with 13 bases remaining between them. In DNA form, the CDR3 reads TGTGCCAGCAGTGCAACTTACAGGGACACCGGGGAGCTGTTTTTT. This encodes CASSATYRDTGELFF.